This T cell receptor beta chain is from a study of control samples from healthy donors and cancer patients (dated by TCRdb to the early 2020s). V was cut back by 3 bases and J by 7 bases, leaving a gap of 10 bases between them. The germline V gene provides CDR1 MRHNA and CDR2 SNTAGT. Measured from the cysteine to the phenylalanine, the CDR3 is 13 residues long. Just the 39-base CDR3 DNA is kept, in frame starting at base 1. As for this clone: Its recognized antigen is unknown. Base quality data are lacking; no much larger clone is found one base away.

Library preparation used the immunoSEQ multiplex PCR assay. The immuneACCESS repertoire file appears here via TCRdb, limited to in-frame rearrangements. These files lack a portion of the clones; in checked studies, under half of the deficit traces to unresolved V genes, and the cause of the others is not known. For this sample the table gives about 100,000 clones, of which about 90% were detected only once. The top ten constitute about 2.5% of the sample. This sequence originates from a young woman in good health. The chain employs TRBV6-4 and TRBJ1-5; the D segment could be TRBD1, given 5 matching bases. Sequenced: blood. The CDR3 in this case is CASSEGEGQPQHF. DNA sequence: TGTGCCAGCAGTGAAGGGGAGGGACAGCCCCAGCATTTT.